These T cell receptor beta chains were read from a single sample in a study of siplizumab effects on memory and regulatory T cells. The assay was immunoSEQ multiplex PCR, and TCRdb's table has in-frame clones only and misses some. The sample contains around 45,000 clones, roughly 87% of which appear only once. The sample comprised naive CD8+ T cells sorted from blood. The receptors originated from a human donor in good health. Both conserved end residues are part of each CDR3. A D gene is named only where the DNA matches it firmly. A clone size is listed for some rows: how often the clone was seen (once, few, many), or a class if it is expanded.

d_gene,j_gene,v_gene,len,abundance,CDR3nt,CDR3aa
TRBD1,TRBJ2-7,TRBV15,13,NA,TGTGCCACTGGACAGGGGGCGGACAACGAGCAGTACTTC,CATGQGADNEQYF
NA,TRBJ2-5,TRBV7-9,13,NA,TGTGCCAGCAGCCCTGGAACAAAAGAGACCCAGTACTTC,CASSPGTKETQYF
NA,TRBJ2-7,TRBV6-1,13,NA,TGTGCCAGCAGTGAAGTGCTAGCGCCAGAGCAGTACTTC,CASSEVLAPEQYF
TRBD1,TRBJ1-2,TRBV6-6,14,few,TGTGCCAGCAGAAGACAGGGGTCCGACTATGGCTACACCTTC,CASRRQGSDYGYTF
NA,TRBJ2-7,TRBV2,16,NA,TGTGCCAGCAGGGGGTACGACAGGACTCCTTCCTACGAGCAGTACTTC,CASRGYDRTPSYEQYF
NA,TRBJ2-6,TRBV27,18,NA,TGTGCCAGCAGTACATACAGGGATCTCCTCTCTGGGGCCAACGTCCTGACTTTC,CASSTYRDLLSGANVLTF
NA,TRBJ2-7,TRBV4-1,14,once,TGCGCCAGCAGGGGGGACCTGGTCTCCTACGAGCAGTACTTC,CASRGDLVSYEQYF
TRBD2,TRBJ2-3,TRBV11-2,16,NA,TGTGCCAGCAGCTTCCCCAGGACTAGTTACACAGATACGCAGTATTTT,CASSFPRTSYTDTQYF
NA,TRBJ2-7,TRBV5-6,13,NA,TGTGCCAGCAGCTTGGACCGCGCCTACGAGCAGTACTTC,CASSLDRAYEQYF
NA,TRBJ2-5,TRBV11-2,16,NA,TGTGCCAGCAGCTTAGATTGGGGGGTGCTAGAGGAGACCCAGTACTTC,CASSLDWGVLEETQYF
NA,TRBJ2-7,TRBV7-9,12,NA,TGTGCCAGCAGCCCTTTGAGCTACGAGCAGTACTTC,CASSPLSYEQYF
TRBD2,TRBJ2-7,TRBV7-6,15,NA,TGTGCCAGCAGCTCGACTAGCGGGGTAACCTACGAGCAGTACTTC,CASSSTSGVTYEQYF
NA,TRBJ2-7,TRBV10-1,14,NA,TGCGCCAGCAGTGAGGGAGTGAAAGGCTACGAGCAGTACTTC,CASSEGVKGYEQYF
TRBD2,TRBJ2-1,TRBV4-1,15,NA,TGCGCCAGCAGCCAAGATTGGCCTAGCGGGGACCAGCAGTTCTTC,CASSQDWPSGDQQFF
TRBD1,TRBJ2-7,TRBV30,14,NA,TGTGCCTGGAGCGCAGGACAGGGTTCCTCCGAGCAGTACTTC,CAWSAGQGSSEQYF
NA,TRBJ1-1,TRBV10-3,12,NA,TGTGCCAGCCGGGGGCTGAACACTGAAGCTTTCTTT,CASRGLNTEAFF
TRBD1,TRBJ1-3,TRBV5-4,16,NA,TGTGCCAGCAGCCGGGACAGGGCTTCCTCTGGAAACACCATATATTTT,CASSRDRASSGNTIYF
TRBD1,TRBJ2-7,TRBV5-1,14,NA,TGCGCCAGCAGCTTGGGGGACAGGGGTTACGAGCAGTACTTC,CASSLGDRGYEQYF
NA,TRBJ2-2,TRBV4-1,13,NA,TGCGCCAGCAGCTCCCGGGGGACCGGGGAGCTGTTTTTT,CASSSRGTGELFF
TRBD2,TRBJ2-7,TRBV28,14,NA,TGTGCCAGCAGACATACTAGCGGGCGCCTCGAGCAGTACTTC,CASRHTSGRLEQYF
NA,TRBJ2-7,TRBV11-3,13,NA,TGTGCCAGCAGCTTTGGTCTAACCTACGAGCAGTACTTC,CASSFGLTYEQYF
NA,TRBJ2-1,TRBV4-1,12,NA,TGCGCCAGCAGCCCGCTAGCTGCGGAGCAGTTCTTC,CASSPLAAEQFF
NA,TRBJ1-1,TRBV27,14,NA,TGTGCCAGCAGTCCAGTGACAGTGAACACTGAAGCTTTCTTT,CASSPVTVNTEAFF
TRBD2,TRBJ2-7,TRBV6-5,12,few,TGTGCCAGCAGGGCGGGGGTCTACGAGCAGTACTTC,CASRAGVYEQYF
NA,TRBJ1-1,TRBV10-3,13,NA,TGTGCCATCAGGGCAGGGGTTAACACTGAAGCTTTCTTT,CAIRAGVNTEAFF
TRBD1,TRBJ2-7,TRBV4-1,16,NA,TGCGCCAGCAGCCAAATTGGACAGGGGGTAGATAACGAGCAGTACTTC,CASSQIGQGVDNEQYF
NA,TRBJ2-5,TRBV4-1,16,NA,TGCGCCAGCAGCCACGACTACTCTAGACCCCAAGAGACCCAGTACTTC,CASSHDYSRPQETQYF